Included here is one TCR beta chain sequence, with context. Measured with immunoSEQ multiplex PCR; TCRdb has only the in-frame clones, and not every one. The sample contains 200,000 to 250,000 clones, more than 65% of which appear only once. The CDR3 extends over 16 amino acids. V shed 9 bases, J shed 2 bases, and the junction held 12 bases outside the gene matches. This sample is drawn from a study of blood T cell repertoires in COVID-19. The J gene is TRBJ2-1, the V gene TRBV23-1; 8 nucleotides match TRBD1. TRBV23-1 is an ORF, and what it does is uncertain. Material: peripheral blood. This TCR came from a man aged 50-59 years with active or convalescent COVID-19. The CDR3 spells CARPQGRGRPYNEQFF. The CDR3 DNA sequence: TGCGCCAGACCCCAAGGCAGGGGGCGACCCTACAATGAGCAGTTCTTC.